This entry is about one T cell receptor (beta chain). Its antigen is undetermined. From the reads, TCRdb called clonotypes with MiXCR, one entry per CDR3 protein. In the table there are 110,000 to 150,000 distinct CDR3 sequences, over 30% of which are singletons. This entry comes from a study of T cell repertoires in cytomegalovirus infection. Study details: Newly reported HLA-C-restricted and thoroughly characterized HLA-B-restricted CMV epitopes were employed. Public signatures in TCR beta pointed to CMV infection and matching HLA type. Whole-study results and caveats: Pooled public TCR beta family frequency picked out CMV carriers with the relevant HLA. HLA-C-restricted CMV-specific TCR beta clonotypes prevailed in the ex vivo response.

There are 14 residues in the CDR3. Germline CDR1 and CDR2: SGHTA and FQGNSA. The V and J ends lost 3 bases and 4 bases respectively, with 13 bases between them. This receptor was taken from a human donor in good health (CMV status not recorded). Some clones in this sample may be carry-over from other donors' samples. The source material was CD8+ T cells from cultured PBMCs, sampled from culture after CMV antigen stimulation. The rearrangement links TRBV7-2 to TRBJ2-7; D tentatively fits TRBD1 or TRBD2 (6 bases each). DNA for the CDR3: TGTGCCAGCAGCTTCTCCGGGGGCGGGTACGAGCAGTACTTC. Its translation: CASSFSGGGYEQYF. Filled out from reference TRBV7-2 and TRBJ2-7, the complete variable domain reads GAGVSQSPSNKVTEKGKDVELRCDPISGHTALYWYRQSLGQGLEFLIYFQGNSAPDKSGLPSDRFSAERTGGSVSTLTIQRTQQEDSAVYLCASSFSGGGYEQYFGPGTRLTVT.